This is a list of T cell receptor beta chains from one sample in a study of T cell changes during pregnancy in multiple sclerosis. Only in-frame clones appear in the TCRdb table, and some are missing; sequencing was by immunoSEQ multiplex PCR. The table lists tens of thousands of clones, about 90% of them singletons. Sequences were derived from CD4+ T cells from peripheral blood mononuclear cells, sampled before pregnancy. These receptor sequences come from a female donor with multiple sclerosis, enrolled in a pregnancy study. The CDR3 runs from the conserved cysteine through the conserved F or W. Each record gives: clone size, D gene, V gene, J gene, CDR3 DNA, CDR3 protein. The D gene is left open where the match is weak. Size values are once, few and many counts, or a class for expanded clones, and some rows have none.

clone size: .; D gene: .; V gene: TRBV30; J gene: TRBJ2-1; CDR3 DNA: TGTGCCTGGGCAGGGAACAATGAGCAGTTCTTC; CDR3 protein: CAWAGNNEQFF
clone size: .; D gene: TRBD1; V gene: TRBV5-6; J gene: TRBJ1-1; CDR3 DNA: TGTGCCAGCAGCTTCGGGGACAGGTTTCGGGACACTGAAGCTTTCTTT; CDR3 protein: CASSFGDRFRDTEAFF
clone size: once; D gene: .; V gene: TRBV9; J gene: TRBJ1-4; CDR3 DNA: TGTGCCAGCAGCGTAGAGGGCCAGGGGAAGCAAAAACTGTTTTTT; CDR3 protein: CASSVEGQGKQKLFF
clone size: .; D gene: TRBD1; V gene: TRBV7-2; J gene: TRBJ1-4; CDR3 DNA: TGTGCCAGCAGCCCCCAGGGGGGTCGTCTGTTTTTT; CDR3 protein: CASSPQGGRLFF
clone size: .; D gene: .; V gene: TRBV19; J gene: TRBJ1-2; CDR3 DNA: TGTGCCAGTAGTATAGGAGATTATTATGGCTACACCTTC; CDR3 protein: CASSIGDYYGYTF
clone size: .; D gene: TRBD1; V gene: TRBV19; J gene: TRBJ2-3; CDR3 DNA: TGTGCCAGTAGCAGAAAGGGGGCTACAGATACGCAGTATTTT; CDR3 protein: CASSRKGATDTQYF
clone size: .; D gene: .; V gene: TRBV18; J gene: TRBJ1-1; CDR3 DNA: TGTGCCAGCTCACCACCGTTACAAGCCGGGACTGAAGCTTTCTTT; CDR3 protein: CASSPPLQAGTEAFF
clone size: .; D gene: TRBD2; V gene: TRBV5-8; J gene: TRBJ2-5; CDR3 DNA: TGTGCCAGCAGCTTGGAGGGACTAATGCGGGAGACCCAGTACTTC; CDR3 protein: CASSLEGLMRETQYF
clone size: .; D gene: .; V gene: TRBV11-2; J gene: TRBJ1-2; CDR3 DNA: TGTGCCAGCAGCTTAGAGAGGGGGTCTGATGGCTACACCTTC; CDR3 protein: CASSLERGSDGYTF
clone size: once; D gene: TRBD2; V gene: TRBV7-9; J gene: TRBJ2-3; CDR3 DNA: TGTGCCAGCAGCTTAGTTAGCGGGGGCACAGATACGCAGTATTTT; CDR3 protein: CASSLVSGGTDTQYF
clone size: .; D gene: .; V gene: TRBV7-3; J gene: TRBJ2-3; CDR3 DNA: TGTGCCAGCAGTCAACAGGGCACAGATACGCAGTATTTT; CDR3 protein: CASSQQGTDTQYF
clone size: few; D gene: TRBD1; V gene: TRBV4-3; J gene: TRBJ1-5; CDR3 DNA: TGCGCCAGCAGCCAGGGACAGGGTAACCAGCCCCAGCATTTT; CDR3 protein: CASSQGQGNQPQHF
clone size: .; D gene: .; V gene: TRBV2; J gene: TRBJ2-1; CDR3 DNA: TGTGCCAGCAGTGCCCTACAGGGCTCCTACAATGAGCAGTTCTTC; CDR3 protein: CASSALQGSYNEQFF
clone size: .; D gene: .; V gene: TRBV30; J gene: TRBJ1-3; CDR3 DNA: TGTGCCTGGAGTGTACGGGGGGGGAGCTCTGGAAACACCATATATTTT; CDR3 protein: CAWSVRGGSSGNTIYF
clone size: .; D gene: TRBD1; V gene: TRBV10-3; J gene: TRBJ2-2; CDR3 DNA: TGTGCCATCGAAAGGACAGGGGGCACCGGGGAGCTGTTTTTT; CDR3 protein: CAIERTGGTGELFF
clone size: .; D gene: TRBD2; V gene: TRBV7-9; J gene: TRBJ2-5; CDR3 DNA: TGTGCCAGCAGCCCCGCGGGGGGGCCATGGATGCTTGAGACCCAGTACTTC; CDR3 protein: CASSPAGGPWMLETQYF